This T cell receptor (beta chain) is drawn from a study of blood T cell repertoires in COVID-19. Study-wide context: The cDNA or gDNA used as material had been derived from T cells, B-cell-depleted T cells, or PBMCs.

The authors' processing: Using reference gene primer amplification, nucleated cell counts were estimated. Clones were sequenced by immunoSEQ multiplex PCR, and TCRdb holds only the in-frame ones, with some missing. V, J and clone size are those of that table, while D and trimming were read from the DNA. The table shows around 270,000 clones, with roughly 90% occurring only once. This sequence was found in a man younger than 40 with active or convalescent COVID-19. Sequencing was done on a sample of peripheral blood.

The CDR3 protein is CASSSNRKETQYF. In nucleotides, the CDR3 is TGTGCCAGCTCATCAAACAGAAAAGAGACCCAGTACTTC. This chain joins TRBV18 and TRBJ2-5; D ambiguous. V lost 5 bases, J lost 3 bases, and 10 bases lay in between. Germline V lookup: CDR1 KGHSH, CDR2 LQKENI. The CDR3 extends over 13 amino acids.